These 6 T cell receptor beta chains originate from one sample sequenced in a study of OX40 agonist ivuxolimab in advanced cancers. TCRdb's copy holds only in-frame clones and misses some; the assay was immunoSEQ multiplex PCR. The sample lists more than 50,000 clones, more than 75% occurring once. The sample was CD4+ or CD8+ T cells sorted from blood, taken in a trial of the OX40 agonist ivuxolimab. The origin of the receptors is an adult with an advanced solid tumor such as melanoma, head and neck, liver or kidney cancer.

This clone came up a few times. The V call is TRBV9, the J call TRBJ2-7, with TRBD1 identical over 8 bases. Germline values: CDR1 SGDLS, CDR2 YYNGEE. The CDR3 sequence is 16 residues long. J gave up 6 bases and V 3 bases, and 14 bases lay outside the gene matches. This CDR3 is CASSDPGDRPSLEQYF. Written as DNA, the CDR3 is TGTGCCAGCAGCGATCCAGGGGACAGGCCCTCCCTCGAGCAGTACTTC.

The chain joins TRBV7-8 to TRBJ2-1; D gene ambiguous. In germline, CDR1 is SGHVS, CDR2 FQNEAQ. CDR3 length equals 16 residues. Between the trimmed V and J ends, which lost 1 base and 0 bases, there was a span of 10 bases. DNA for the CDR3: TGTGCCAGCAGCTTAGGACTGGAAAGCTCCTACAATGAGCAGTTCTTC. It codes for CASSLGLESSYNEQFF.

This rearrangement joins TRBV28 to TRBJ1-2; D may be TRBD1 (5 bases). There are 15 residues in the CDR3. Germline V gives CDR1 MDHEN, CDR2 SYDVKM. V gave up 4 bases and J gave up 8 bases, with 20 bases separating them. The CDR3 region has the DNA TGTGCCAGCAGTTCCCCGATCCAGGGCTTAGGAGGCTACACCTTC. Translation: CASSSPIQGLGGYTF.

This rearrangement joins TRBV4-2 to TRBJ2-3, with D possibly being TRBD2 (6 bases). The CDR3 is 14 residues long. Trimming cost V 3 bases and J 1 base, with 8 bases left between them. Germline-derived CDR1 and CDR2 are LGHNA and YNFKEQ. CDR3 sequence reads: CASSQGTGTDTQYF. CDR3 in DNA: TGTGCCAGCAGCCAGGGGACTGGCACAGATACGCAGTATTTT.

The CDR3 sequence: CASSGYMTAPVYGYTF. The CDR3 DNA follows: TGTGCCAGCAGTGGGTACATGACGGCCCCCGTATATGGCTACACCTTC. This rearrangement joins TRBV6-1 to TRBJ1-2; D gene unclear. Germline loops: CDR1 MNHNS, CDR2 SASEGT. Trimming removed 4 bases at V and 5 bases at J, with 20 bases between. The CDR3 is made up of 16 amino acids.

Here the CDR3 DNA reads TGTGCCAGCACCCAGACGGGGGGCGCTATTGATGAGCAGTTCTTC. This encodes CASTQTGGAIDEQFF. This chain uses TRBV6-4 with TRBJ2-1, with D possibly being TRBD2 (7 bases). The CDR3 contains 15 residues. The germline gives CDR1 MRHNA, CDR2 SNTAGT. V was pared by 7 bases and J by 8 bases, with 21 bases between.